This TCR beta chain came from a study of blood T cell repertoires in COVID-19 (dated by TCRdb to about 2020). Looking at the study overall: The collaborator samples originated in the United States, Italy and Spain and spanned the acute and convalescent phases of COVID-19. The prospective study material was composed of cDNA or gDNA derived from T cells, B-cell-depleted T cells, or PBMCs. Deeply sampled blood TCRbeta repertoires from subjects exposed to, actively infected with, or recovered from COVID-19 were included in the dataset. A freely available public database, intended as a resource for researchers studying the immune response to SARS-CoV-2, is where the repertoires were released. Samples came from the ongoing ImmuneRACE study (first 160 participants) plus 1,254 subjects from 6 global collaborators. A de-identified subject ID, COVID-19 status, age in years and sex were almost always included in the sample metadata. Where HLA class I and class II types were available, the types were taken from metadata supplied by the sample provider, not from assay-based typing. Study-wide conclusions, independent of this receptor: The amount of clinical and demographic metadata varied by source and participant and was provided uncurated.

Looking up the germline V gene yields CDR1 SGHRS and CDR2 YFSETQ. V is trimmed back by 0 bases and J by 5 bases, and the junction contains 7 bases that no gene match accounts for. Reading from cysteine to phenylalanine, the CDR3 counts 15 amino acids. CDR3 DNA only is kept here, 45 bases in frame from base 1. With regard to this clone: The antigen it recognizes is unknown. Base qualities are not at hand, and no much larger clone is one base apart.

Each collaborating institution followed its own protocols to collect whole blood in K2EDTA tubes. For TCRbeta analysis, collaborators shipped samples in one of three forms: frozen whole blood, isolated PBMCs, or DNA extracted from either of those sample types. The immunoSEQ Assay, a bias-controlled multiplex PCR, was used to amplify TCRbeta CDR3 regions from genomic DNA. The source study handled its data this way. Within the assay, amplification of reference gene primers was used to estimate how many nucleated cells each sample contained. Sequence reads were collapsed and filtered to measure the absolute abundance of every unique TCRbeta CDR3 rearrangement. For each sample, productive Simpson clonality was calculated as the square root of Simpson's diversity index across productive rearrangements. What TCRdb holds here is the immuneACCESS table cut down to in-frame rearrangements. Part of the clones is not present; checked against another copy, under half of the missing clones reflect an unresolved V gene, and the others are unexplained. V, J and clone size are taken as reported in that table, and D and trimming were inferred from the DNA itself. The sample yields 45,000 or so clones; 75% to 85% were counted once. Of the sample, approximately 7.6% is held by the ten largest clones.

The specimen sequenced was peripheral blood. Recombination connected TRBV5-1 to TRBJ1-1; 7 bases in the junction line up with TRBD1. The receptor was derived from a man aged 80 or over in a cohort sampled during active COVID-19. CDR3 region: CASSLVWGQRTEAFF. The DNA is as follows: TGCGCCAGCAGCTTGGTATGGGGACAGAGAACTGAAGCTTTCTTT.